The source of this TCR beta chain is a study of OX40 agonist ivuxolimab in advanced cancers. Whole-study context: Ivuxolimab is an agonistic anti-OX40 (CD134) antibody, and patients were treated with it.

General study findings and limits: Average numbers of expanded clones were greater in CD8+ T cells than in CD4+. People who partly responded at 0.1-3.0 mg/kg had some of the least clonal expansion seen. At 0.1 to 3.0 mg/kg, CD4+ and CD8+ blood T cells expanded clonally by week 6.

Clones were sequenced by immunoSEQ multiplex PCR, and TCRdb holds only the in-frame ones, with some missing. The sample has 80,000 to 95,000 clones, around 90% seen once. Regarding this clone: Its antigen is still unknown.

This sequence originates from an adult with an advanced solid tumor such as melanoma, head and neck, liver or kidney cancer. The sequencing here drew on CD4+ or CD8+ T cells sorted from blood, taken in a trial of the OX40 agonist ivuxolimab.

As DNA, the CDR3 is TGTGCCAGCAGCAGCCCGGGACAGTATGGCTACACCTTC. This codes for CASSSPGQYGYTF. V usage is TRBV6-6 and J usage is TRBJ1-2; 7 nucleotides line up with TRBD1. V lost 6 bases and J lost 5; bases outside the gene matches: 6. The CDR3 spans 13 residues. CDR1 and CDR2 (germline): MNHNY, SVGAGI (reference sequence).